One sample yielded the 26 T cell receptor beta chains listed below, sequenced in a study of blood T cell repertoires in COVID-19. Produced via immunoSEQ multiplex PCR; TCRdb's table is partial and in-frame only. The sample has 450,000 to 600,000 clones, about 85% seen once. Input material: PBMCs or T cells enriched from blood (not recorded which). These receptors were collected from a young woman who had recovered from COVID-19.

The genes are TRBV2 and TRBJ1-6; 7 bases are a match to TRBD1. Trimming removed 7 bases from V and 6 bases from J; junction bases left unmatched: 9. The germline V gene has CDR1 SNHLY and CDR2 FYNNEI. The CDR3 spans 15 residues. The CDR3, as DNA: TGTGCCAGCACCCTGAACAGGGGAAGTAATTCACCCCTCCACTTT. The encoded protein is CASTLNRGSNSPLHF.

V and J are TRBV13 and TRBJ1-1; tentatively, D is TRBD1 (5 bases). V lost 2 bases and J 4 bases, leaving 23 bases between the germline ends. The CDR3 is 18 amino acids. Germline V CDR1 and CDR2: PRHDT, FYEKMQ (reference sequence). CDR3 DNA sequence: TGTGCCAGCAGCTTATCTACCCCTTTTACAGGAAAGAGCACTGAAGCTTTCTTT. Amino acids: CASSLSTPFTGKSTEAFF.

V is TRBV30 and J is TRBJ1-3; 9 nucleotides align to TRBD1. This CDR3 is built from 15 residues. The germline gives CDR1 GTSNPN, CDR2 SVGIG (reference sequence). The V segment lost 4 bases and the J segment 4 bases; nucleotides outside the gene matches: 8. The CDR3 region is CAWTKYRGPGNTIYF. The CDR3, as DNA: TGTGCCTGGACGAAATACAGGGGGCCGGGAAACACCATATATTTT.

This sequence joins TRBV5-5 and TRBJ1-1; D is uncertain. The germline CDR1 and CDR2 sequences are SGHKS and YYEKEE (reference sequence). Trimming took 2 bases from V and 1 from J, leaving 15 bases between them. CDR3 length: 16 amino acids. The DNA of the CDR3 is TGTGCCAGCAGCTTAGATAGAAGTGCAGGGAACACTGAAGCTTTCTTT. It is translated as CASSLDRSAGNTEAFF.

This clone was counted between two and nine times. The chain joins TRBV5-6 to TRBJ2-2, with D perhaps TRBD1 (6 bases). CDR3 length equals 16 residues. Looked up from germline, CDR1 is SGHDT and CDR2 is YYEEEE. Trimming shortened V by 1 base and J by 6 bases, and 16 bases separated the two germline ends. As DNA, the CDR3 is TGTGCCAGCAGCTTGATCGGCCAGGGGATAGCCGGGGAGCTGTTTTTT. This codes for CASSLIGQGIAGELFF.

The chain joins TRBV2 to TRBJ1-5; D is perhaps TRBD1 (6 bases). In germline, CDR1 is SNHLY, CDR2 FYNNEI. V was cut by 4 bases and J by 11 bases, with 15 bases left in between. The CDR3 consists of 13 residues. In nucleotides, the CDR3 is TGTGCCAGCAGTGCGGGGCAGGGGTCCGCCCAGCATTTT. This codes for CASSAGQGSAQHF.

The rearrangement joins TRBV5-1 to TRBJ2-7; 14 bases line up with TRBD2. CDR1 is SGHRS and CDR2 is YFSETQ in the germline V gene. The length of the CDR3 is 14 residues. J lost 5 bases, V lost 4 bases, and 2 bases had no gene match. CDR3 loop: CASSQGLAGDEQYF. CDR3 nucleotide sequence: TGCGCCAGCAGCCAGGGACTAGCGGGGGACGAGCAGTACTTC.

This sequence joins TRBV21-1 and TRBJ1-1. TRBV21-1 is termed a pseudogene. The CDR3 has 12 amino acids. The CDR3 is CATFRGNTEAFF. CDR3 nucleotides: TGTGCCACTTTCAGAGGGAACACTGAAGCTTTCTTT.

The CDR3 region is CASSQAPDNQPQHF. CDR3 DNA sequence: TGTGCCAGCAGCCAGGCACCTGACAATCAGCCCCAGCATTTT. This rearrangement joins TRBV7-2 to TRBJ1-5, with D uncertain. The CDR3 extends over 14 amino acids. V was cut by 5 bases and J by 3 bases, with 11 bases left in between. Germline V gives CDR1 SGHTA, CDR2 FQGNSA.

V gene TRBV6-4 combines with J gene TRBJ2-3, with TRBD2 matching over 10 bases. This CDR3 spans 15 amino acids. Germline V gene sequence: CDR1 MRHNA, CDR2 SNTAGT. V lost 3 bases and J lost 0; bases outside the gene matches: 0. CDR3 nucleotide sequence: TGTGCCAGCAGTGAGGGACTAGCGAGCACAGATACGCAGTATTTT. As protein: CASSEGLASTDTQYF.

The CDR3 is CASSTGVGNTIYF. The CDR3, as DNA: TGTGCCAGCTCAACAGGGGTTGGAAACACCATATATTTT. V gene TRBV18 combines with J gene TRBJ1-3, with 7 bases aligning to TRBD1. Germline lookup yields CDR1 KGHSH and CDR2 LQKENI. The CDR3 consists of 13 residues. With 5 bases clipped from V and 3 bases from J, the junction kept 1 base outside the gene matches.

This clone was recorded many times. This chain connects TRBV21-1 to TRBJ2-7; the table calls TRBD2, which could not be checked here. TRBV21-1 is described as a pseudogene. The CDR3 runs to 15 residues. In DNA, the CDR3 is TGTGCCAGCAGCACCCGTAGCGGAATCTCCTACGAGCAGTACTTC. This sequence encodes CASSTRSGISYEQYF.

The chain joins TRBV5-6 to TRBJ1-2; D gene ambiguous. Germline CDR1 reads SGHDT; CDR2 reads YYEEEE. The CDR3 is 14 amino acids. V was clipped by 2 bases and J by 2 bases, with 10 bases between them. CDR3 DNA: TGTGCCAGCAGCTTTCAGGCAGTCAACTATGGCTACACCTTC. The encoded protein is CASSFQAVNYGYTF.

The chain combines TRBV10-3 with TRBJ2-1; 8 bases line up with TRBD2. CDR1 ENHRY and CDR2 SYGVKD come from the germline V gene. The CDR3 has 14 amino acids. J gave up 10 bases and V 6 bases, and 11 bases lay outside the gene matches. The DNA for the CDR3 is TGTGCCATCAGAGCTGGACTAGCTGAAAGAGAGCAGTTCTTC. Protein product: CAIRAGLAEREQFF.

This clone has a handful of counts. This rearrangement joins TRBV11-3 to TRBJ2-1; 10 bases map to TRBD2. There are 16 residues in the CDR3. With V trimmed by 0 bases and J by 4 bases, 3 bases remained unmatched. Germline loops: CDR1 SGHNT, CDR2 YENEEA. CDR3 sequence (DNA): TGTGCCAGCAGCTTAGAGCCTAGCGGGGGATACAATGAGCAGTTCTTC. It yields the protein CASSLEPSGGYNEQFF.

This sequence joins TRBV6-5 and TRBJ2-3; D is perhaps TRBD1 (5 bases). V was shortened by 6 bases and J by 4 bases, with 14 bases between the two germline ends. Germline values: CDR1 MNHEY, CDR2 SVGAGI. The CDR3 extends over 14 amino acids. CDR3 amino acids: CASRQMGRSDTQYF. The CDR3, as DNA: TGTGCCAGCAGGCAAATGGGGCGCTCAGATACGCAGTATTTT.

The CDR3 loop is CASSRTGDPYNEQFF. The CDR3 coding sequence is TGTGCCAGCAGCAGGACAGGGGACCCCTACAATGAGCAGTTCTTC. V is TRBV7-3 and J is TRBJ2-1, with 9 bases matching TRBD1. V dropped 5 bases and J dropped 2; count of bases not matched to a gene: 4. Germline CDR1 is SGHTA and CDR2 is FQGTGA. This CDR3 has 15 amino acids.

The CDR3 coding sequence is TGTGCCAGTAGTATGGGGCTAGCGGAAAATGAGCAGTTCTTC. Translation: CASSMGLAENEQFF. The chain combines TRBV19 with TRBJ2-1; 7 bases match TRBD2. Losses at the gene ends were 3 bases for V and 7 bases for J; bases not matched to a gene: 6. CDR1 and CDR2 from the germline V gene are LNHDA and SQIVND (reference sequence). This CDR3 contains 14 residues.

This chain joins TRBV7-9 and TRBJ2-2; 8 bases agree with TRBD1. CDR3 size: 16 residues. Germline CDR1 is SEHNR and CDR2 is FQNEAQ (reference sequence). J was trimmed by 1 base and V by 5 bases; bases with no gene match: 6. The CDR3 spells CASSPPGQVNTGELFF. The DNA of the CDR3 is TGTGCCAGCAGCCCCCCGGGACAGGTGAACACCGGGGAGCTGTTTTTT.

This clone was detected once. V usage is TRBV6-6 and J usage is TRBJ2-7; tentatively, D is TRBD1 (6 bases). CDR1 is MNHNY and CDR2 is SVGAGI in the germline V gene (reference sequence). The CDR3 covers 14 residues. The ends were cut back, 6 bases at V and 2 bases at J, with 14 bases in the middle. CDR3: CASRPGTGPYEQYF. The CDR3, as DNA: TGTGCCAGCAGGCCCGGAACAGGGCCCTACGAGCAGTACTTC.

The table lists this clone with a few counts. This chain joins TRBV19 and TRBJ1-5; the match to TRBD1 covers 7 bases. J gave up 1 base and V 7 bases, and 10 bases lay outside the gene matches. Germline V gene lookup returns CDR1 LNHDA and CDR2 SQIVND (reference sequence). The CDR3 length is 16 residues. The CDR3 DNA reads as TGTGCCAGTACCACGCTTCAGGGACAGAGCAATCAGCCCCAGCATTTT. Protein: CASTTLQGQSNQPQHF.

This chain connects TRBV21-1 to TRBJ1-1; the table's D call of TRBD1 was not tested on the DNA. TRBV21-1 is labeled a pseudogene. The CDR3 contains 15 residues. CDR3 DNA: TGTGCCAGCAGCAAAGCGGAAGGGGAGAACACTGAAGCTTTCTTT. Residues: CASSKAEGENTEAFF.

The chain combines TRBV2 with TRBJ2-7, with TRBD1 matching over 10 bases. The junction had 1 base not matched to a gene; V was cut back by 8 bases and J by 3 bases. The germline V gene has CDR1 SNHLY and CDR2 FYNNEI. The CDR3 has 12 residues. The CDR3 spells CASGQGDYEQYF. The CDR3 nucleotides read TGTGCCAGCGGACAGGGGGACTACGAGCAGTACTTC. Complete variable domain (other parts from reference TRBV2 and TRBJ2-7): EPEVTQTPSHQVTQMGQEVILRCVPISNHLYFYWYRQILGQKVEFLVSFYNNEISEKSEIFDDQFSVERPDGSNFTLKIRSTKLEDSAMYFCASGQGDYEQYFGPGTRLTVT.

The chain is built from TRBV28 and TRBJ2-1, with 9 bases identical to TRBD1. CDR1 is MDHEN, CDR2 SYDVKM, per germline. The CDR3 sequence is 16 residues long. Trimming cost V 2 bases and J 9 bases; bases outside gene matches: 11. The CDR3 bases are TGTGCCAGCAGTTTAGGTCCGGGACAGGGATTCTCTGAGCAGTTCTTC. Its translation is CASSLGPGQGFSEQFF. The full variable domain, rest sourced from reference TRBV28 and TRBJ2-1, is DVKVTQSSRYLVKRTGEKVFLECVQDMDHENMFWYRQDPGLGLRLIYFSYDVKMKEKGDIPEGYSVSREKKERFSLILESASTNQTSMYLCASSLGPGQGFSEQFFGPGTRLTVL.

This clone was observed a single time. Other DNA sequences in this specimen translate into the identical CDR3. Written as DNA, the CDR3 is TGTGCCAGCAGACGGGACAGCTATGGCTACACCTTC. Translating gives CASRRDSYGYTF. The chain couples TRBV2 to TRBJ1-2; 7 bases align to TRBD1. This CDR3 contains 12 residues. Germline CDR1 SNHLY, CDR2 FYNNEI. V shed 6 bases and J 4 bases; nucleotides not matched to a gene: 2.

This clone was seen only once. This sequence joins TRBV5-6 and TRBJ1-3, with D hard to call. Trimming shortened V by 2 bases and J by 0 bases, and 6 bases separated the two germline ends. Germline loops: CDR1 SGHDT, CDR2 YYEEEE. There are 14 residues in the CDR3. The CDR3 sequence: CASSFKSSGNTIYF. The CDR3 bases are TGTGCCAGCAGCTTTAAGAGCTCTGGAAACACCATATATTTT.